The present entry profiles one T cell receptor beta chain with its context. These data are taken from a study of blood T cell repertoires in COVID-19. Only in-frame clones appear in the TCRdb table, and some are missing; sequencing was by immunoSEQ multiplex PCR. The repertoire has approximately 440,000 clones, about nine tenths of them found once; the top ten carry roughly 0.72%. The CDR3 length is 11 residues. Germline CDR1 is DFQATT and CDR2 is SNEGSKA (reference sequence). The V gene lost 5 bases and the J gene lost 7 bases, with 12 bases spanning the gap. Two negative PCRs, clearance, or symptom resolution had been documented for recovered Cohort 3 donors.

This chain uses TRBV20-1 with TRBJ2-7, with TRBD1 as a possible D gene (5 bases). This clonotype was obtained from a woman between 18 and 29 years old who had recovered from COVID-19. Specimen: PBMCs or T cells enriched from blood (not recorded which). DNA for the CDR3: TGCAGTGCTTCCAGGGTGGATGAGCAGTACTTC. This codes for CSASRVDEQYF.